The subject of this entry is one TCR beta chain. Antigen unknown. The sample comes from a study of shared clonotypes between healthy human individuals. Replicate PCRs were loaded with approximately 300 ng DNA from unsorted PBMC, around 30,000 T cell genomes. Sequencing of unsorted PBMC DNA was carried out using ten immunoSEQ deep assay plates. Original analysis: Junction-only sequences without quality scores came from ImmunoSEQ, so filtering differed. Profiling relied on immunoSEQ multiplex PCR, and the TCRdb table lists in-frame clones only, not all of them. That table supplies the V and J calls and clone size; D and trimming were determined from the DNA. The sample consists of some 470,000 clones, approximately 80% of them appearing once. General observations from the study: Sampling included only blood; tissue repertoires likely differ.

The CDR3 is made up of 14 amino acids. Trimming took 6 bases from V and 0 from J, leaving 6 bases between them. Looked up from germline, CDR1 is MNHNS and CDR2 is SASEGT. The specimen sequenced was PBMCs. The rearrangement uses TRBV6-1 and TRBJ2-6; no reliable D call. This sequence was found in a woman aged 40 to 55 in good health. Some clones in this sample may be carry-over from other donors' samples. The CDR3 DNA reads as TGTGCCAGCAGCGTTTACTCTGGGGCCAACGTCCTGACTTTC. Translating gives CASSVYSGANVLTF.